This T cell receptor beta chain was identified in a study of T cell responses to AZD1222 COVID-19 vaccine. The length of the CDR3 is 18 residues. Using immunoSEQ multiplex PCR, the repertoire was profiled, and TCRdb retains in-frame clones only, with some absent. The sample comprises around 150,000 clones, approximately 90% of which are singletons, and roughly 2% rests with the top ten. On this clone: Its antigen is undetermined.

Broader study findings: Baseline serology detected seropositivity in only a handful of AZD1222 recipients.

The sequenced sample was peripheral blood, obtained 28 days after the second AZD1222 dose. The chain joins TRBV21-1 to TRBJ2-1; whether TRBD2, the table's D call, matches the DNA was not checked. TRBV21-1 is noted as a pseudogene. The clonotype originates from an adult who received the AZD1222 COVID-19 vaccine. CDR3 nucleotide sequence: TGTGCCAGCAGCAAAGCGGAACTAGCGGGAGGCGTAGGGGATGAGCAGTTCTTC. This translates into CASSKAELAGGVGDEQFF.